One and the same sample provided the 23 T cell receptor beta chains below, sequenced in a study of T cells in Graves' hyperthyroidism and ophthalmopathy. Authors of the study amplified TCR beta CDR3 regions from RNA transcripts. The HTBI set primed first-round TCR CDR3 RT-PCR. TCRdb recomputed calls from the multiplex PCR reads with MiXCR, one row per CDR3 protein. This table holds a few hundred thousand distinct CDR3 sequences, roughly 13% found once. The sample taken for sequencing was blood. These receptors all stem from a woman in her late teens or twenties with Graves' hyperthyroidism.

Many counts were recorded for this clonotype. This chain joins TRBV5-5 and TRBJ1-5; D ambiguous. V dropped 0 bases and J dropped 7 bases, with 11 bases sitting between them. Germline V lookup: CDR1 SGHKS, CDR2 YYEKEE (reference sequence). The CDR3 sequence is 14 residues long. In DNA, the CDR3 is TGTGCCAGCAGCTTGGTCGGGGTAGGGCAGCCCCAGCATTTT. It specifies CASSLVGVGQPQHF.

The CDR3 DNA is TGTGCCAGCAGTTTACCCAGGTATAGCAATCAGCCCCAGCATTTT. It specifies CASSLPRYSNQPQHF. The chain combines TRBV12-3 or TRBV12-4 with TRBJ1-5; no firm D call. V was clipped by 2 bases and J by 0 bases, with 8 bases between them. The CDR3 contains 15 residues.

The V and J genes are TRBV30 and TRBJ1-5, with D hard to call. CDR1 is GTSNPN, CDR2 SVGIG, per germline (reference sequence). This CDR3 spans 13 amino acids. V was pared by 0 bases and J by 0 bases, with 3 bases between. The CDR3 here is CAWSVISNQPQHF. The CDR3 DNA is TGTGCCTGGAGTGTCATTAGCAATCAGCCCCAGCATTTT.

This clonotype was found many times. V is TRBV7-9 and J is TRBJ2-1, with D perhaps matching TRBD1 (5 bases). The CDR3 runs to 17 residues. From germline, CDR1 is SEHNR and CDR2 FQNEAQ (reference sequence). Trimming removed 1 base from V and 7 bases from J, with 20 bases in between. The CDR3 DNA is TGTGCCAGCAGCTTAGTCCAAGGGGTGCAGAGTAGGAATGAGCAGTTCTTC. As protein: CASSLVQGVQSRNEQFF.

The chain links TRBV6-1 to TRBJ2-7; TRBD2 might be the D (5 bases). Deletions cut 6 bases from V and 9 bases from J, with 27 bases between. The CDR3 has 16 amino acids. Germline V gene sequence: CDR1 MNHNS, CDR2 SASEGT. As DNA, the CDR3 is TGTGCCAGCAGCTTGCGACAAGACGGAAGAGTAGAGGGGCAGTACTTC. Translated, it gives CASSLRQDGRVEGQYF.

The table lists this clonotype with many counts. V is TRBV19 and J is TRBJ1-5; D not resolved. V lost 5 bases, J lost 4 bases, and 9 bases lay in between. CDR1 and CDR2 from the germline V gene are LNHDA and SQIVND (reference sequence). The CDR3 runs 13 residues. In DNA, the CDR3 is TGTGCCAGTAGTGAAGTAAAGAATCAGCCCCAGCATTTT. Translation: CASSEVKNQPQHF.

Comment on this clonotype: One base away lies a much larger clone, so this may be a sequencing read error. The chain links TRBV19 to TRBJ1-2; weak D call: TRBD1 (5 bases). This CDR3 comprises 13 residues. Germline lookup yields CDR1 LNHDA and CDR2 SQIVND (reference sequence). CDR3 protein: CVSSLGTSSGYTF. The DNA for the CDR3 is TGTGTCAGTAGTTTAGGGACCTCTTCCGGCTACACCTTC.

At least ten counts were recorded for this clonotype. The chain links TRBV15 to TRBJ1-5; the D gene is possibly TRBD1 (6 bases). The CDR3 sequence is 17 residues long. V was clipped by 4 bases and J by 4 bases, with 20 bases between them. Germline CDR1 reads LNHNV; CDR2 reads YYDKDF (reference sequence). The CDR3 sequence: CATSKETGTFSNQPQHF. CDR3 bases: TGTGCCACCAGCAAGGAAACCGGGACATTCTCAAATCAGCCCCAGCATTTT.

This clonotype occurred many times. The gene calls are TRBV7-3 and TRBJ2-7, with D possibly called TRBD1 or TRBD2 (6 bases each). With 1 base removed from V and 5 bases from J, the gap between germline ends came to 12 bases. The CDR3 loop spans 14 amino acids. The germline V gene has CDR1 SGHTA and CDR2 FQGTGA. Written as DNA, the CDR3 is TGTGCCAGCAGCTTAATGGGGGGCCCAGACGAGCAGTACTTC. Translating it yields CASSLMGGPDEQYF.

This clonotype was found a few times. This chain uses TRBV6-9 with TRBJ1-1, with TRBD1 matching 9 bases. The CDR3 totals 14 residues. Germline CDR1 and CDR2: MNHGY and SVAAGI. J was trimmed by 5 bases and V by 3 bases; bases with no gene match: 4. The DNA of the CDR3 is TGTGCCAGCAGTTACGGGGGACAGGGAACTGAAGCTTTCTTT. Protein: CASSYGGQGTEAFF.

There are a few counts of this clonotype. V is TRBV28 and J is TRBJ1-1; 11 bases are shared with TRBD1. The CDR3 totals 15 residues. Per germline, CDR1 MDHEN and CDR2 SYDVKM. The junction had 8 bases not matched to a gene; V was cut back by 5 bases and J by 6 bases. Written as DNA, the CDR3 is TGTGCCAGCAGTCCCCGGGGACAGGGGGTGGCTGAAGCTTTCTTT. Protein product: CASSPRGQGVAEAFF. The full variable domain, in which reference TRBV28 and TRBJ1-1 provide the parts outside the CDR3, is DVKVTQSSRYLVKRTGEKVFLECVQDMDHENMFWYRQDPGLGLRLIYFSYDVKMKEKGDIPEGYSVSREKKERFSLILESASTNQTSMYLCASSPRGQGVAEAFFGQGTRLTVV.

The V and J genes are TRBV30 and TRBJ2-1; 13 positions match TRBD2. This CDR3 is 16 amino acids long. Germline-derived CDR1 and CDR2 are GTSNPN and SVGIG (reference sequence). V shed 3 bases and J 6 bases; nucleotides not matched to a gene: 8. Here the CDR3 reads CAWSPRLAGGTNEQFF. The CDR3 nucleotides are TGTGCCTGGAGCCCCAGACTAGCGGGAGGTACCAATGAGCAGTTCTTC.

The chain couples TRBV9 to TRBJ2-7; D is uncertain. Germline values: CDR1 SGDLS, CDR2 YYNGEE. V lost 4 bases, J lost 0 bases, and 11 bases lay in between. The CDR3 sequence is 14 residues long. The CDR3 loop is CASSPHPSSYEQYF. In DNA form, the CDR3 reads TGTGCCAGCAGCCCCCACCCCTCCTCCTACGAGCAGTACTTC.

This chain links TRBV28 with TRBJ1-2; the D gene is possibly TRBD1 (6 bases). Trimming took off 8 bases at V and 0 bases at J, with 13 bases between the two ends. The CDR3 extends over 14 amino acids. Per the germline V gene, CDR1 is MDHEN and CDR2 is SYDVKM. CDR3 protein: CASYGRTANYGYTF. In DNA form, the CDR3 reads TGTGCCAGCTATGGTAGGACAGCTAACTATGGCTACACCTTC.

This clonotype occurred a few times. This rearrangement joins TRBV5-4 to TRBJ1-6; TRBD1 is a possible D gene (5 bases). The CDR3 runs 14 residues. V shed 3 bases and J shed 6 bases, with 10 bases lying between them. Germline values: CDR1 SGHNT, CDR2 YYREEE (reference sequence). CDR3 region: CASSSGPFNSPLHF. The CDR3 coding sequence is TGTGCCAGCAGCTCGGGGCCATTTAATTCACCCCTCCACTTT.

CDR3: CASSHYLAGRNTGELFF. CDR3 DNA sequence: TGTGCCAGCAGCCATTATTTAGCGGGAAGAAACACCGGGGAGCTGTTTTTT. The chain uses TRBV14 and TRBJ2-2; 8 bases align to TRBD2. CDR1 and CDR2 from the germline V gene are SGHDN and FVKESK. Trimming cost V 3 bases and J 2 bases; bases outside gene matches: 8. The length of the CDR3 is 17 residues.

This clonotype was observed a few times. The chain combines TRBV6-1 with TRBJ2-5; TRBD2 agrees at 7 bases. The V gene's germline CDR1 is MNHNS and CDR2 SASEGT. J gave up 1 base and V 0 bases, and 11 bases lay outside the gene matches. The CDR3 sequence is 18 residues long. CDR3 amino acids: CASSEAAMPSGTQETQYF. Written as DNA, the CDR3 is TGTGCCAGCAGTGAAGCCGCCATGCCAAGCGGGACCCAAGAGACCCAGTACTTC.

This sequence joins TRBV20-1 and TRBJ1-5; possible D gene TRBD1, 5 bases. Germline V gene lookup returns CDR1 DFQATT and CDR2 SNEGSKA (reference sequence). V lost 3 bases and J 5 bases, leaving 11 bases between the germline ends. The CDR3 is made up of 13 amino acids. The CDR3 region has the DNA TGCAGTGCTAGCGGCAGGGCTCATCAGCCCCAGCATTTT. Its protein product is CSASGRAHQPQHF.

This clonotype occurred many times. V is TRBV7-6 and J is TRBJ2-7; TRBD1 matches 9 bases. The CDR3 runs to 14 residues. Germline V gene lookup returns CDR1 SGHVS and CDR2 FNYEAQ. After removal of 4 bases from V and 5 bases from J, the junction contained 6 bases not matched to a gene. CDR3 sequence (DNA): TGTGCCAGCAGCTCCCCCCGGACAGGGGACGAGCAGTACTTC. This codes for CASSSPRTGDEQYF.

About this clonotype: The junction departs from germline at one end; a sequencing error may be responsible. CDR3 amino acids: CASSFRRPGLAGSERFF. The CDR3 DNA reads TGTGCCAGCAGTTTTCGACGACCGGGACTAGCGGGAAGTGAGCGGTTCTTC. This chain uses TRBV27 with TRBJ2-1, with TRBD2 identical over 13 bases. The CDR3 length is 17 residues. Germline lookup yields CDR1 MNHEY and CDR2 SMNVEV (reference sequence).

This clonotype came up many times. The V and J genes are TRBV29-1 and TRBJ2-1, with 14 bases identical to TRBD2. The CDR3 is 16 amino acids. V was pared by 3 bases and J by 1 base, with 2 bases of the junction left unmatched. CDR1 is SQVTM and CDR2 is ANQGSEA in the germline V gene. CDR3: CSVDRLAGGSYNEQFF. CDR3 in DNA: TGCAGCGTTGATCGACTAGCGGGAGGGTCCTACAATGAGCAGTTCTTC.

As for this clonotype: Because the CDR3 is missing its conserved closing phenylalanine or tryptophan, this is likely a read error. This chain links TRBV28 with TRBJ2-7; possibly TRBD2 for D (6 bases). V was shortened by 4 bases and J by 4 bases, with 17 bases between the two germline ends. In germline, CDR1 is MDHEN, CDR2 SYDVKM. This CDR3 has 15 residues. The CDR3 DNA follows: TGTGCCAGCAGTTCATCCTCGACTAGATTGTACGAGCAGTACCTC. This codes for CASSSSSTRLYEQYL.

This clonotype was observed many times. The chain combines TRBV10-3 with TRBJ1-1; 7 positions agree with TRBD1. In germline, CDR1 is ENHRY, CDR2 SYGVKD. V was pared by 4 bases and J by 4 bases, with 0 bases of the junction left unmatched. The CDR3 spans 12 residues. CDR3 nucleotides: TGTGCCATCAGTGGACAGGGCACTGAAGCTTTCTTT. Translating gives CAISGQGTEAFF.